What follows is one TCR beta chain and its context. Its antigen target is currently unknown. Per-nucleotide qualities are absent, and no much larger clonotype sits a single base away. This entry belongs to a study of blood T cell repertoires in COVID-19 (dated by TCRdb to 2018 to 2021). Some background on the complete study: Samples covering the acute and convalescent phases of COVID-19 were provided by collaborators in the United States, Italy and Spain. Samples came from the ongoing ImmuneRACE study (first 160 participants) plus 1,254 subjects from 6 global collaborators. The dataset comprised deeply sampled blood TCRbeta repertoires from subjects exposed to, actively infected with, or recovered from COVID-19. The material from the prospective study consisted of cDNA or gDNA derived from T cells, B-cell-depleted T cells, or PBMCs. The sample metadata nearly always contained a de-identified subject ID, COVID-19 status, age in years and sex. Where available, HLA class I and class II types were obtained from metadata supplied by the sample provider rather than from assay-based typing. The repertoires were made available in a free public database intended to serve as a resource for research on the immune response to SARS-CoV-2. What the authors observed across the whole study: The quantity of clinical and demographic metadata differed by source and by participant and was supplied without curation.

From V the trimming removes 0 bases and from J it removes 8 bases, while the gene matches leave 6 bases of the junction unaccounted for. Including cysteine and phenylalanine, the CDR3 has 15 amino acids. CDR3 DNA is the only sequence kept; it has 45 bases, read in frame from the first base. For CDR1 and CDR2, the germline V gene lists SGHTA and FQGNSA. Collaborating institutions collected whole blood in K2EDTA tubes following their own protocols. For TCRbeta analysis, collaborators shipped samples in one of three forms: frozen whole blood, isolated PBMCs, or DNA extracted from either of those sample types. The immunoSEQ Assay, a bias-controlled multiplex PCR, was used to amplify TCRbeta CDR3 regions from genomic DNA. As for the original processing: The number of nucleated cells in each sample was estimated by amplification of reference gene primers within the assay. To quantify the absolute abundance of each unique TCRbeta CDR3 rearrangement, sequence reads were collapsed and filtered. For each sample, productive Simpson clonality was calculated as the square root of Simpson's diversity index over productive rearrangements. TCRdb provides this immuneACCESS table in a form limited to in-frame rearrangements. Some clones are lacking; in checked studies, under half of them reflect an unresolved V gene, and why the rest are absent is not known. V and J calls and clone size follow that table, whereas D and trimming were derived from the DNA. The sample includes about 310,000 clones, with roughly 87% observed a single time. Together, the top ten hold 1% of the sample.

This receptor was obtained from a man aged 50 to 60 with active or convalescent COVID-19. Sequenced sample: peripheral blood. Rearrangement joined TRBV7-2 to TRBJ2-1; TRBD2 aligns with 8 central bases. In nucleotides, the sequence is TGTGCCAGCAGCTTAGCAGCGGGGGTTTTCGATGAGCAGTTCTTC. Its translation reads: CASSLAAGVFDEQFF.